This is a list of T cell receptor beta chains from one sample in a study of beta chain features in type 1 diabetes. Sequenced by immunoSEQ multiplex PCR; TCRdb stores in-frame clones only, minus some. The top ten hold approximately 0.11% of the sample, which has about 650,000 clones, roughly an eighth seen once. Source material: naive CD4+ T cells from blood. These receptors originate from a man aged 25-40 years with type 1 diabetes. Each CDR3 is given with its conserved first and last residue. The D gene is left open where the match is weak. Clone size appears in some rows only: once, few, many, or a class for an expanded clone.

CDR3 length	clone size	V gene	J gene	D gene	CDR3 protein	CDR3 DNA
14	few	TRBV19	TRBJ2-2	NA	CASSLRYNTGELFF	TGTGCCAGTAGCCTCAGGTACAACACCGGGGAGCTGTTTTTT
14	NA	TRBV6-5	TRBJ2-1	NA	CASSPGPQIREQFF	TGTGCCAGCAGCCCGGGACCCCAAATCAGGGAGCAGTTCTTC
13	few	TRBV14	TRBJ1-2	NA	CASSQDPTGRVTF	TGTGCCAGCAGCCAAGACCCGACAGGCAGGGTAACCTTC
15	NA	TRBV9	TRBJ2-5	TRBD1	CASSAGTGREETQYF	TGTGCCAGCAGCGCGGGGACAGGTCGAGAAGAGACCCAGTACTTC
15	few	TRBV11-3	TRBJ1-2	NA	CASSSGLVRSYGYTF	TGTGCCAGCAGCTCGGGACTCGTCCGCAGCTATGGCTACACCTTC
14	NA	TRBV11-3	TRBJ1-1	NA	CASSAYRENTEAFF	TGTGCCAGCAGCGCCTACAGGGAGAACACTGAAGCTTTCTTT
11	NA	TRBV7-9	TRBJ1-1	NA	CASSPGGVAFF	TGTGCCAGCAGCCCAGGTGGGGTGGCTTTCTTT
12	few	TRBV11-2	TRBJ2-3	NA	CASSIPGGTQYF	TGTGCCAGCAGCATACCCGGAGGTACGCAGTATTTT
16	NA	TRBV5-1	TRBJ2-5	TRBD2	CASSLGPAGDQETQYF	TGCGCCAGCAGCTTGGGCCCAGCGGGGGACCAAGAGACCCAGTACTTC
15	NA	TRBV28	TRBJ1-2	TRBD1	CASSLTGQGVSGYTF	TGTGCCAGCAGTTTAACGGGACAGGGTGTAAGTGGCTACACCTTC
13	NA	TRBV29-1	TRBJ1-5	NA	CSVAQGEYQPQHF	TGCAGCGTCGCACAGGGAGAGTATCAGCCCCAGCATTTT
16	once	TRBV13	TRBJ2-6	NA	CASSLRLISGANVLTF	TGTGCCAGCAGCCTCAGACTGATCTCTGGGGCCAACGTCCTGACTTTC
14	NA	TRBV18	TRBJ1-3	TRBD1	CASSPPGQGNTIYF	TGTGCCAGCTCACCACCGGGACAGGGAAACACCATATATTTT
13	few	TRBV10-3	TRBJ2-3	NA	CAVRRVGTDTQYF	TGTGCCGTGAGGAGGGTAGGCACAGATACGCAGTATTTT
14	NA	TRBV10-3	TRBJ2-1	NA	CAIMGRGYQGEQFF	TGTGCCATCATGGGCAGGGGTTATCAGGGTGAGCAGTTCTTC
11	NA	TRBV7-9	TRBJ1-6	NA	CASSTNSPLHF	TGTGCCAGCAGCACTAATTCACCCCTCCACTTT
16	few	TRBV7-8	TRBJ2-6	TRBD1	CASSLTGPSGANVLTF	TGTGCCAGCAGCTTGACAGGGCCCTCTGGGGCCAACGTCCTGACTTTC
17	NA	TRBV9	TRBJ2-3	TRBD2	CASSVAGGGSSTDTQYF	TGTGCCAGCAGCGTAGCCGGCGGGGGGTCTAGCACAGATACGCAGTATTTT
13	NA	TRBV7-2	TRBJ1-6	NA	CASGIGGDSPLHF	TGTGCCAGCGGTATAGGGGGTGACTCACCCCTCCACTTT
12	NA	TRBV6-6	TRBJ1-1	NA	CASSYESRRAFF	TGTGCCAGCAGTTACGAATCCCGAAGAGCTTTCTTT
13	few	TRBV9	TRBJ2-5	NA	CASSVSPQETQYF	TGTGCCAGCAGCGTATCCCCCCAAGAGACCCAGTACTTC
18	few	TRBV4-3	TRBJ1-3	TRBD1	CASSQQFGTGSSGNTIYF	TGCGCCAGCAGCCAACAATTCGGGACAGGGAGCTCTGGAAACACCATATATTTT
13	few	TRBV15	TRBJ2-5	NA	CATSRVLEETQYF	TGTGCCACCAGCAGAGTCCTAGAGGAGACCCAGTACTTC
17	NA	TRBV5-6	TRBJ2-5	NA	CASSLYQTGGWGETQYF	TGTGCCAGCAGCTTATACCAGACAGGCGGTTGGGGTGAGACCCAGTACTTC
17	few	TRBV4-3	TRBJ2-2	NA	CASSQDPGRGSGGELFF	TGCGCCAGCAGCCAAGATCCAGGGAGGGGGTCCGGCGGGGAGCTGTTTTTT
15	NA	TRBV9	TRBJ2-1	NA	CASSLRGAQVNEQFF	TGTGCCAGCAGCCTTCGGGGGGCCCAGGTCAATGAGCAGTTCTTC
11	few	TRBV20-1	TRBJ1-2	NA	CSADSAGGYTF	TGCAGTGCGGACAGTGCTGGCGGCTACACCTTC
15	NA	TRBV4-2	TRBJ1-1	NA	CASSQGEGRNTEAFF	TGTGCCAGCAGCCAAGGAGAGGGTAGGAACACTGAAGCTTTCTTT
14	few	TRBV29-1	TRBJ2-3	NA	CSVGGRLVTDTQYF	TGCAGCGTTGGGGGGCGACTAGTAACAGATACGCAGTATTTT
15	few	TRBV7-2	TRBJ2-7	NA	CASSLSGQRNYEQYF	TGTGCCAGCAGCTTATCAGGACAGAGGAACTACGAGCAGTACTTC
15	few	TRBV9	TRBJ2-2	NA	CASSVAATNTGELFF	TGTGCCAGCAGCGTAGCAGCGACGAACACCGGGGAGCTGTTTTTT
16	NA	TRBV7-2	TRBJ2-2	TRBD2	CASSLGQRENTGELFF	TGTGCCAGCAGCTTAGGCCAGCGGGAAAACACCGGGGAGCTGTTTTTT
16	few	TRBV14	TRBJ1-6	NA	CASSQDLSSYNSPLHF	TGTGCCAGCAGCCAAGATTTAAGCTCCTATAATTCACCCCTCCACTTT
16	few	TRBV7-2	TRBJ1-5	TRBD1	CASSRGQGRSNQPQHF	TGTGCCAGCAGCCGCGGACAGGGGCGTAGCAATCAGCCCCAGCATTTT
15	few	TRBV7-2	TRBJ2-7	NA	CASSLFPDGTYEQYF	TGTGCCAGCAGCTTATTTCCCGACGGGACCTACGAGCAGTACTTC
14	few	TRBV10-3	TRBJ1-5	TRBD1	CAISEDRVEQPQHF	TGTGCCATCAGTGAGGACAGGGTTGAGCAGCCCCAGCATTTT
13	NA	TRBV5-1	TRBJ1-2	NA	CASSLTVNYGYTF	TGCGCCAGCAGCCTGACTGTCAACTATGGCTACACCTTC
13	few	TRBV12-5	TRBJ2-3	NA	CASGRRGTDTQYF	TGTGCTAGTGGTAGGCGGGGCACAGATACGCAGTATTTT
11	many	TRBV28	TRBJ2-1	NA	CASTRFNEQFF	TGTGCCAGCACCAGGTTCAATGAGCAGTTCTTC
14	NA	TRBV28	TRBJ1-5	NA	CASSPPARNQPQHF	TGTGCCAGCAGTCCACCAGCCCGCAATCAGCCCCAGCATTTT
16	few	TRBV7-2	TRBJ2-3	NA	CASSLGRRGSADTQYF	TGTGCCAGCAGCTTAGGGCGAAGAGGTAGTGCAGATACGCAGTATTTT
16	few	TRBV5-1	TRBJ1-3	TRBD1	CASSPGSGGPGNTIYF	TGCGCCAGCAGCCCCGGCTCAGGGGGCCCTGGAAACACCATATATTTT
14	NA	TRBV9	TRBJ2-7	NA	CASSVDSLDYEQYF	TGTGCCAGCAGCGTAGACAGCCTAGACTACGAGCAGTACTTC
17	few	TRBV18	TRBJ1-2	TRBD1	CASSPRIDRVSNYGYTF	TGTGCCAGCTCACCACGGATCGACAGGGTCTCTAACTATGGCTACACCTTC
14	NA	TRBV6-6	TRBJ1-2	TRBD1	CASSYGTGDYGYTF	TGTGCCAGCAGTTACGGGACAGGGGACTATGGCTACACCTTC
12	few	TRBV7-8	TRBJ2-7	NA	CASSPVRGEQYF	TGTGCCAGCAGCCCCGTTCGGGGCGAGCAGTACTTC
14	few	TRBV27	TRBJ1-2	NA	CASSWGGAGYGYTF	TGTGCCAGCAGTTGGGGGGGCGCGGGCTATGGCTACACCTTC
14	NA	TRBV7-2	TRBJ2-3	NA	CASSSLRVPDTQYF	TGTGCCAGCAGCTCCCTCAGGGTACCAGATACGCAGTATTTT
17	few	TRBV10-3	TRBJ2-2	TRBD2	CAISAGLAPTNTGELFF	TGTGCCATCAGTGCCGGACTAGCACCAACGAACACCGGGGAGCTGTTTTTT
16	NA	TRBV5-1	TRBJ2-3	NA	CASSLNPGPPTDTQYF	TGCGCCAGCAGCTTGAACCCGGGACCCCCGACCGATACGCAGTATTTT
14	few	TRBV28	TRBJ2-7	NA	CASSFGQPPYEQYF	TGTGCCAGCAGTTTCGGGCAGCCTCCCTACGAGCAGTACTTC
15	many	TRBV7-2	TRBJ1-2	NA	CASSPAMGAGNGYTF	TGTGCCAGCAGCCCTGCAATGGGGGCTGGGAATGGCTACACCTTC
14	few	TRBV5-6	TRBJ2-1	NA	CASSLGLNYNEQFF	TGTGCCAGCAGCTTGGGACTAAACTACAATGAGCAGTTCTTC
14	few	TRBV9	TRBJ2-1	TRBD1	CASSTPTGKVEQFF	TGTGCCAGCAGCACCCCGACAGGGAAGGTTGAGCAGTTCTTC
13	few	TRBV2	TRBJ2-7	NA	CASRRTSQGEQYF	TGTGCCAGCAGGAGGACCTCCCAAGGGGAGCAGTACTTC
12	NA	TRBV7-9	TRBJ2-3	NA	CASSPEADTQYF	TGTGCCAGCAGCCCCGAGGCGGATACGCAGTATTTT
14	NA	TRBV27	TRBJ1-1	NA	CASSFLEKNTEAFF	TGTGCCAGCAGTTTTTTAGAGAAAAACACTGAAGCTTTCTTT